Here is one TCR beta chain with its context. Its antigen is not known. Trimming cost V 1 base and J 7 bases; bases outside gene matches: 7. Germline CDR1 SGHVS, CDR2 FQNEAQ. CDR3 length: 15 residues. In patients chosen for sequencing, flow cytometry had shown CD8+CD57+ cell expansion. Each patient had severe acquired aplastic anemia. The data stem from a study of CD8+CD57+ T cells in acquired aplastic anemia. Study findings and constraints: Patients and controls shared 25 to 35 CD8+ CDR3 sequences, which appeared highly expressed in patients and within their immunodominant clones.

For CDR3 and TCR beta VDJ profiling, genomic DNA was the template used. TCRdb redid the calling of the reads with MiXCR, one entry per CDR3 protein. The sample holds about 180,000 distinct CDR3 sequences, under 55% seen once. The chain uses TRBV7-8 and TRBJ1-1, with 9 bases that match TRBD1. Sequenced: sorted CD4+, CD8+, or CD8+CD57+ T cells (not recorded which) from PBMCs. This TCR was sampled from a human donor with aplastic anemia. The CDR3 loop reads CASSLGDREIYEAFF. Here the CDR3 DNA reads TGTGCCAGCAGCTTAGGGGACAGGGAGATTTATGAAGCTTTCTTT.